This T cell receptor (beta chain) is drawn from a study of CD8+CD57+ T cells in acquired aplastic anemia. General study findings and limits: Both patients and controls carried the same twenty-nine CD8+ CDR3 sequences. No significant difference in CD8+ Simpson's diversity was found between patients and controls.

This CDR3 is built from 16 residues. Trimming took off 0 bases at V and 4 bases at J, with 13 bases between the two ends. The germline V gene encodes CDR1 LNHNV and CDR2 YYDKDF (reference sequence). Profiling that covered TCR beta VDJ and CDR3 relied on genomic DNA as its template. Using its own MiXCR run on the reads, TCRdb lists one record per CDR3 protein. The repertoire holds around 130,000 distinct CDR3 sequences, with approximately 50% as singletons. The authors sequenced patients whose flow cytometry had shown CD8+CD57+ cell expansion. Turning to this clonotype: The target antigen is unknown.

Material: sorted CD4+, CD8+, or CD8+CD57+ T cells (not recorded which) from PBMCs. The chain has TRBV15 and TRBJ1-5; possibly TRBD1 for D (6 bases). The sequence was obtained from a human donor with aplastic anemia. Written as DNA, the CDR3 is TGTGCCACCAGCAGAGATCCCGTGACAGGAAATCAGCCCCAGCATTTT. Translating gives CATSRDPVTGNQPQHF. Full variable domain (remainder filled in from reference TRBV15 and TRBJ1-5): DAMVIQNPRYQVTQFGKPVTLSCSQTLNHNVMYWYQQKSSQAPKLLFHYYDKDFNNEADTPDNFQSRRPNTSFCFLDIRSPGLGDTAMYLCATSRDPVTGNQPQHFGDGTRLSIL.